This T cell receptor (beta chain) was obtained from a study of blood T cell repertoires in COVID-19 (dated by TCRdb to about 2020). General notes on the study: Samples from collaborators originated in the United States, Italy and Spain and spanned both the acute and convalescent phases of COVID-19. A freely available public database, intended as a resource for researchers studying the immune response to SARS-CoV-2, is where the repertoires were released. The prospective study material was composed of cDNA or gDNA derived from T cells, B-cell-depleted T cells, or PBMCs. The dataset comprised deeply sampled blood TCRbeta repertoires from subjects exposed to, actively infected with, or recovered from COVID-19. The samples were drawn from the first 160 participants of the ongoing ImmuneRACE study and from about 1,200 subjects provided by 6 global collaborators. Where available, HLA class I and class II types were taken from metadata supplied by the sample provider and were not determined by assay-based typing. Nearly every sample came with metadata listing a de-identified subject ID, COVID-19 status, age in years and sex. Findings and caveats that apply to the study as a whole: Clinical and demographic metadata were provided uncurated, with the amount varying by source and participant.

Participants in the prospective study were enrolled through a virtual design, were aged roughly 18 to 90 years, and lived in 24 United States geographic areas. In the prospective study, cohorts were assigned on the basis of participant-reported clinical history obtained from a screening survey and a study questionnaire. ImmuneRACE Cohort 3 recovered participants were defined by two consecutive negative NP/OP PCR tests, healthcare professional clearance, or symptom resolution. Each participant in the prospective study had whole blood, serum and a nasopharyngeal or oropharyngeal swab collected by mobile phlebotomists. Additional blood draws and questionnaires over a 2-month period could optionally be provided by prospective study participants. Before DNA extraction, prospective study blood samples were shipped either frozen or at room temperature. About this clone: It lacks a known antigen. No qualities accompany the bases; no much larger clone lies one base away. This same CDR3 is encoded by further DNA sequences in the sample.

TCRbeta CDR3 regions were amplified from genomic DNA by means of the immunoSEQ Assay, a bias-controlled multiplex PCR. As for the original processing: Within the assay, amplification of reference gene primers was used to estimate how many nucleated cells each sample contained. To quantify the absolute abundance of each unique TCRbeta CDR3 rearrangement, sequence reads were collapsed and filtered. Productive Simpson clonality was computed per sample as the square root of Simpson's diversity index over productive rearrangements. TCRdb's version of the immuneACCESS table is confined to in-frame rearrangements and falls short of the full clone set. An unresolved V gene accounts for under half of the shortfall where checked; the remainder is of unknown origin. The D gene and trimming were derived from the DNA, and the V and J assignments and clone size from that table. For this sample there are about 140,000 clones; around 87% appear just once. Approximately 11% of the sample is taken by the ten largest.

From the cysteine through the phenylalanine, the CDR3 covers 13 amino acids. Only the CDR3 part of the read is kept: 39 bases, read in frame from the first base. From V the trimming removes 6 bases and from J it removes 3 bases, while the gene matches leave 2 bases of the junction unaccounted for. From a lookup of the germline V gene, CDR1 and CDR2 are WSHSY and SAAADI. The clonotype comes from a man aged 60-69 years who had recovered from COVID-19. The sample comprised PBMCs or T cells enriched from blood (not recorded which). The rearranged segments are TRBV10-2 and TRBJ1-1; the junction holds 9 bases that match TRBD1. The CDR3: CASRGTGYTEAFF. In nucleotide form, the sequence is TGCGCCAGCAGAGGGACAGGGTACACTGAAGCTTTCTTT.